The entry that follows covers one T cell receptor beta chain sequence. The length of the CDR3 is 11 residues. CDR1 is SGHTA and CDR2 is FQGTGA in the germline V gene. V was clipped by 1 base and J by 7 bases, with 5 bases between them. The data were taken from a study of T cell responses to AZD1222 COVID-19 vaccine. The repertoire was sequenced with immunoSEQ multiplex PCR; TCRdb's copy has only in-frame clones and lacks some. The data hold under 150,000 clones, with roughly 93% observed a single time. The origin of this receptor is an adult in good health. V and J are TRBV7-3 and TRBJ2-7, with D unresolved. The sample was peripheral blood, taken on day 0 of AZD1222 vaccination. The CDR3 sequence is CASSLNGEQYF. In DNA, the CDR3 is TGTGCCAGCAGCTTAAATGGAGAGCAGTACTTC.